The present T cell receptor (beta chain) was sequenced within a study of blood T cell repertoires in COVID-19. Overall study context: T cells, B-cell-depleted T cells, or PBMCs provided the cDNA or gDNA that served as material.

Methods used by the authors: How many nucleated cells were present was estimated from reference gene primer amplification. Using immunoSEQ multiplex PCR, the repertoire was profiled, and TCRdb retains in-frame clones only, with some absent. V and J calls and clone size are those listed in that table; D and trimming were worked out from the DNA. Seen here are approximately 310,000 clones, 70% to 90% observed once, and the top ten hold 2.2%. Germline lookup yields CDR1 ENHRY and CDR2 SYGVKD. CDR3 length equals 15 residues. Unmatched junction bases numbered 8, after V lost 4 bases and J lost 3 bases. The V gene is TRBV10-3, the J gene TRBJ2-7; 8 bases line up with TRBD2. Sequencing was done on a sample of PBMCs or T cells enriched from blood (not recorded which). This TCR was sampled from a man under 40 who had recovered from COVID-19. The CDR3 sequence: CAISVTLADIYEQYF. DNA of the CDR3: TGTGCCATCAGTGTAACACTAGCGGATATCTACGAGCAGTACTTC.